The 26 T cell receptor beta chains presented below share a single source sample, sequenced in a study of blood T cell repertoires in COVID-19 (dated by TCRdb to about 2020). Library prep was done by the immunoSEQ multiplex PCR assay. This immuneACCESS table, as held by TCRdb, lists in-frame sequences with V and J called but not all clones. Of the missing ones, under half trace to an unresolved V gene in checked studies; the others have no known cause. The sample data list 250,000 to 300,000 clones, and approximately 90% of these were observed just once. Roughly 1.1% of the sample is held by the ten biggest clonotypes. The source material was PBMCs or T cells enriched from blood (not recorded which). These receptors all come from a woman aged 30 to 39 who had recovered from COVID-19.

The rearrangement joins TRBV27 to TRBJ2-1; 12 nucleotides match TRBD2. CDR1 is MNHEY and CDR2 is SMNVEV in the germline V gene (reference sequence). Trimming removed 5 bases from V and 5 bases from J; junction bases left unmatched: 7. This CDR3 has 16 amino acids. CDR3 in amino acids: CASSLLAGGPNNEQFF. CDR3 in DNA: TGTGCCAGCAGTCTGCTAGCGGGAGGGCCTAACAATGAGCAGTTCTTC.

This chain links TRBV5-6 with TRBJ2-7; 9 bases are shared with TRBD1. Germline V lookup: CDR1 SGHDT, CDR2 YYEEEE. The V segment lost 1 base and the J segment 4 bases; nucleotides outside the gene matches: 6. This CDR3 is 15 amino acids long. CDR3 nucleotides: TGTGCCAGCAGCTTGCGGGGACAGGGTTCGTACGAGCAGTACTTC. Amino acid sequence: CASSLRGQGSYEQYF.

V gene TRBV28 combines with J gene TRBJ1-1, with 8 bases fitting TRBD1. CDR1 and CDR2 from the germline V gene are MDHEN and SYDVKM. Trimming cost V 4 bases and J 1 base; bases outside gene matches: 11. The length of the CDR3 is 17 residues. CDR3 nucleotides: TGTGCCAGCAGTTCTGCGGGCAGGGGGCTTCAGAACACTGAAGCTTTCTTT. This codes for CASSSAGRGLQNTEAFF.

The chain is built from TRBV6-6 and TRBJ1-2; tentatively, D is TRBD1 (5 bases). V was trimmed by 2 bases and J by 8 bases, leaving 12 bases between them. CDR1 and CDR2 from the germline V gene are MNHNY and SVGAGI (reference sequence). This CDR3 spans 13 amino acids. The DNA for the CDR3 is TGTGCCAGCAGTTACGGCAGGGAAGGCGGCTACACCTTC. Its translation: CASSYGREGGYTF.

V and J are TRBV29-1 and TRBJ1-2; tentative D call: TRBD1 (5 bases). The germline V and J ends were trimmed by 6 bases and 7 bases, with 15 bases remaining between them. The CDR3 covers 12 residues. Germline values: CDR1 SQVTM, CDR2 ANQGSEA. CDR3 sequence: CSVQGSGGGYTF. The CDR3 DNA is TGCAGCGTCCAAGGCTCGGGGGGTGGCTACACCTTC.

The table lists this clone with a count of one. The CDR3 loop reads CASSLLGQTNTEAFF. The CDR3 DNA follows: TGTGCCAGCAGCTTACTGGGACAGACGAACACTGAAGCTTTCTTT. The chain recombines TRBV7-9 with TRBJ1-1, with 7 bases lining up with TRBD1. Trimming removed 2 bases from V and 1 base from J; junction bases left unmatched: 4. The CDR3 consists of 15 residues. Germline CDR1 is SEHNR and CDR2 is FQNEAQ (reference sequence).

This chain uses TRBV2 with TRBJ1-5; D is unclear. The ends were cut back, 3 bases at V and 3 bases at J, with 6 bases in the middle. Looked up from germline, CDR1 is SNHLY and CDR2 is FYNNEI. The CDR3 runs 13 residues. CDR3 sequence: CASSDRFNQPQHF. The CDR3 nucleotides read TGTGCCAGCAGTGACAGGTTCAATCAGCCCCAGCATTTT. The full variable domain, in which reference TRBV2 and TRBJ1-5 provide the parts outside the CDR3, is EPEVTQTPSHQVTQMGQEVILRCVPISNHLYFYWYRQILGQKVEFLVSFYNNEISEKSEIFDDQFSVERPDGSNFTLKIRSTKLEDSAMYFCASSDRFNQPQHFGDGTRLSIL.

The count of this clone is one. This chain joins TRBV9 and TRBJ2-1; D remains ambiguous. V was cut by 3 bases and J by 9 bases, with 7 bases left in between. The CDR3 has 11 amino acids. The germline V gene encodes CDR1 SGDLS and CDR2 YYNGEE. CDR3 amino acids: CASSGHGEQFF. The CDR3 nucleotides read TGTGCCAGCAGCGGACACGGTGAGCAGTTCTTC.

This sequence joins TRBV9 and TRBJ1-4, with 9 nucleotides matching TRBD1. CDR1 and CDR2 (germline): SGDLS, YYNGEE. This CDR3 is built from 15 residues. Unmatched junction bases numbered 9, after V lost 4 bases and J lost 8 bases. In DNA form, the CDR3 reads TGTGCCAGCAGCCCCGGGACAGGGTTTGGAGAAAAACTGTTTTTT. It codes for CASSPGTGFGEKLFF.

The CDR3 sequence: CAWKGGGGYTF. The CDR3 DNA is TGTGCCTGGAAAGGGGGGGGTGGCTACACCTTC. J is TRBJ1-2 and V is TRBV30, with D perhaps matching TRBD1 (6 bases). Trimming removed 4 bases from V and 7 bases from J, with 10 bases in between. Germline V lookup: CDR1 GTSNPN, CDR2 SVGIG (reference sequence). The CDR3 contains 11 residues.

DNA for the CDR3: TGTGCCAGCAGCTTGGCCGGGACAGGGGGTCTCGCTGAAGCTTTCTTT. Translating gives CASSLAGTGGLAEAFF. The chain recombines TRBV5-4 with TRBJ1-1; 11 bases map to TRBD1. Per germline, CDR1 SGHNT and CDR2 YYREEE (reference sequence). The length of the CDR3 is 16 residues. The ends lost 0 bases at V and 6 bases at J; junction bases unmatched: 7. The full variable domain, in which reference TRBV5-4 and TRBJ1-1 provide the parts outside the CDR3, is ETGVTQSPTHLIKTRGQQVTLRCSSQSGHNTVSWYQQALGQGPQFIFQYYREEENGRGNFPPRFSGLQFPNYSSELNVNALELDDSALYLCASSLAGTGGLAEAFFGQGTRLTVV.

The chain employs TRBV5-4 and TRBJ2-3; the D gene is possibly TRBD2 (6 bases). V lost 4 bases, J lost 1 base, and 10 bases lay in between. CDR3 length: 14 amino acids. Germline CDR1 reads SGHNT; CDR2 reads YYREEE (reference sequence). The CDR3 coding sequence is TGTGCCAGCAGCCTCGGGACTCGCACAGATACGCAGTATTTT. Protein sequence: CASSLGTRTDTQYF.

The J gene is TRBJ2-1, the V gene TRBV6-4, with 8 nucleotides matching TRBD2. This CDR3 is built from 15 residues. Germline CDR1 MRHNA, CDR2 SNTAGT. V lost 0 bases to trimming and J lost 8 bases; unmatched junction nucleotides: 6. The CDR3 DNA sequence: TGTGCCAGCAGTGACTCGGTTAGCGGGAACGATGAGCAGTTCTTC. The encoded protein is CASSDSVSGNDEQFF.

This clone occurred once. The chain employs TRBV28 and TRBJ1-2, with D possibly TRBD1 on 5 matching bases. Germline V lookup: CDR1 MDHEN, CDR2 SYDVKM. The CDR3 contains 12 residues. V lost 6 bases and J lost 8, with 13 bases in between. CDR3 loop: CASRTGTLGYTF. The CDR3, as DNA: TGTGCCAGCAGGACCGGGACTCTCGGCTACACCTTC.

J is TRBJ2-2 and V is TRBV18; 15 nucleotides agree with TRBD2. V lost 3 bases, J lost 4 bases, and 6 bases stayed unmatched. This CDR3 is 18 amino acids long. Germline CDR1 and CDR2: KGHSH and LQKENI. CDR3 residues: CASSPGLAGGLRTGELFF. Here the CDR3 DNA reads TGTGCCAGCTCACCGGGACTAGCGGGAGGTTTACGCACCGGGGAGCTGTTTTTT.

V is TRBV6-1 and J is TRBJ1-2; a possible D gene is TRBD1 (6 bases). Trimming took off 3 bases at V and 4 bases at J, with 12 bases between the two ends. The CDR3 consists of 14 residues. The germline gives CDR1 MNHNS, CDR2 SASEGT. This CDR3 is CASSDWDTIYGYTF. In DNA, the CDR3 is TGTGCCAGCAGTGATTGGGACACGATCTATGGCTACACCTTC.

The rearrangement links TRBV7-9 to TRBJ2-1; D perhaps matches TRBD2 (5 bases). Looked up from germline, CDR1 is SEHNR and CDR2 is FQNEAQ (reference sequence). The CDR3 extends over 14 amino acids. Deletions cut 9 bases from V and 5 bases from J, with 17 bases between. The CDR3 region is CASPIRAGDNEQFF. Here the CDR3 DNA reads TGTGCCAGTCCCATAAGGGCCGGGGACAATGAGCAGTTCTTC.

This sequence joins TRBV12-3 or TRBV12-4 and TRBJ2-7; 9 bases map to TRBD1. This CDR3 has 13 residues. The junction had 6 bases not matched to a gene; V was cut back by 6 bases and J by 6 bases. This CDR3 is CASSSGQGGEQYF. CDR3 bases: TGTGCCAGCAGCTCGGGACAGGGAGGCGAGCAGTACTTC.

In the case of this clone: Distinct nucleotide sequences in the sample also encode this CDR3. This sequence joins TRBV28 and TRBJ1-6; 7 bases fit TRBD1. V dropped 3 bases and J dropped 4; count of bases not matched to a gene: 3. The CDR3 consists of 15 residues. The germline V gene encodes CDR1 MDHEN and CDR2 SYDVKM. CDR3 sequence: CASSFAGQYNSPLHF. In DNA form, the CDR3 reads TGTGCCAGCAGTTTCGCGGGACAGTATAATTCACCCCTCCACTTT.

The chain recombines TRBV10-3 with TRBJ2-1, with D possibly matching TRBD1 (6 bases). V was clipped by 4 bases and J by 3 bases, with 16 bases between them. Germline-derived CDR1 and CDR2 are ENHRY and SYGVKD. The CDR3 spans 16 residues. The CDR3 spells CAISVGAQGDYNEQFF. The CDR3 coding sequence is TGTGCCATCAGTGTAGGGGCACAGGGAGACTACAATGAGCAGTTCTTC.

This clone was detected only a few times. The J gene is TRBJ1-5, the V gene TRBV28, with 7 bases lining up with TRBD1. Trimming removed 10 bases from V and 4 bases from J; junction bases left unmatched: 10. Germline V gene data show CDR1 as MDHEN and CDR2 as SYDVKM. The CDR3 sequence is 14 residues long. Here the CDR3 DNA reads TGTGCCACCGCAGGGGACAGACAAAATCAGCCCCAGCATTTT. Its protein product is CATAGDRQNQPQHF.

This chain connects TRBV29-1 to TRBJ2-5; weak D call: TRBD1 (5 bases). V was shortened by 6 bases and J by 5 bases, with 13 bases between the two germline ends. CDR1 is SQVTM and CDR2 is ANQGSEA in the germline V gene. The CDR3 loop spans 12 amino acids. The CDR3 DNA is TGCAGCGTGACAGCAGGACGGGAGACCCAGTACTTC. The encoded protein is CSVTAGRETQYF.

The gene calls are TRBV6-1 and TRBJ2-1, with D perhaps matching TRBD2 (6 bases). Per the germline V gene, CDR1 is MNHNS and CDR2 is SASEGT. V was cut by 3 bases and J by 6 bases, with 9 bases left in between. The CDR3 is 13 amino acids. The DNA of the CDR3 is TGTGCCAGCAGTGAGACTAGGTTCAATGAGCAGTTCTTC. Encoded protein: CASSETRFNEQFF.

The chain links TRBV3-1 (or the pseudogene TRBV3-2) to TRBJ2-1; D perhaps matches TRBD2 (5 bases). Trimming removed 0 bases at V and 2 bases at J, with 8 bases between. Germline values: CDR1 LGHDT, CDR2 YNNKEL (reference sequence). The CDR3 sequence is 15 residues long. CDR3 DNA: TGTGCCAGCAGCCAAGATTCTAGCCCCTACAATGAGCAGTTCTTC. As protein: CASSQDSSPYNEQFF.

Only one count was recorded for this clone. CDR3 loop: CASSSRVEPQHF. CDR3 nucleotide sequence: TGTGCCAGCAGTTCTCGGGTGGAGCCCCAGCATTTT. The chain recombines TRBV27 with TRBJ1-5; D gene unclear. The V end lost 4 bases, the J end lost 8 bases, and 9 bases lay between the germline ends. Germline lookup yields CDR1 MNHEY and CDR2 SMNVEV (reference sequence). This CDR3 is 12 amino acids long.

The gene calls are TRBV27 and TRBJ1-5; the D gene is possibly TRBD1 (6 bases). The germline V and J ends were trimmed by 3 bases and 4 bases, with 10 bases remaining between them. The CDR3 covers 14 residues. Germline V gene data show CDR1 as MNHEY and CDR2 as SMNVEV (reference sequence). The CDR3 region is CASSFRGLNQPQHF. CDR3 nucleotides: TGTGCCAGCAGTTTCAGGGGCTTGAATCAGCCCCAGCATTTT.